This T cell receptor beta chain was identified during a study of shared clonotypes between healthy human individuals. Turning to the study itself: Each donor's CD8 memory used one plate, CD8 naive two, each CD4 subset three.

Selected positively for CCR7 and CD45RO-negative, naive CD8 cells excluded terminally differentiated effector memory CD45RA+ cells. Donors had no recently reported acute infections or vaccinations and were HIV-negative. There are 15 residues in the CDR3. From germline, CDR1 is SGHRS and CDR2 YFSETQ. J was trimmed by 3 bases and V by 0 bases; bases with no gene match: 3. Here immunoSEQ multiplex PCR was the method, and the copy in TCRdb shows in-frame clones only, minus some. Of roughly 650,000 clones listed, about 95% are singletons. The sample taken for sequencing was naive CD8+ T cells sorted from blood. This sequence was found in a woman aged 30 to 39 in good health. The chain employs TRBV5-1 and TRBJ2-7; 10 bases align to TRBD1. For the CDR3, the DNA is TGCGCCAGCAGCTTGGCGACAGGGGGCGGCTACGAGCAGTACTTC. Amino acids: CASSLATGGGYEQYF.